The 20 T cell receptor beta chains below were found in one sample sequenced in a study of cytomegalovirus exposure and HLA in healthy donors. Sequencing was performed with immunoSEQ multiplex PCR; in TCRdb, only in-frame clones are kept and a portion is missing. The sample consists of about 75,000 clones, about 85% of them appearing once. Sequenced: PBMCs. These receptors came from a man aged 30-40 years in good health and CMV-seronegative.

The chain links TRBV5-6 to TRBJ2-7, with TRBD1 matching 8 bases. V lost 2 bases, J lost 2 bases, and 3 bases stayed unmatched. CDR3 length equals 14 residues. The germline V gene encodes CDR1 SGHDT and CDR2 YYEEEE. CDR3 bases: TGTGCCAGCAGCTTACAGGGGGTAACCTACGAGCAGTACTTC. Translation gives CASSLQGVTYEQYF.

This clone was seen only once. This chain joins TRBV7-2 and TRBJ2-2; 9 nucleotides agree with TRBD2. CDR3 length: 14 amino acids. The V and J ends lost 2 bases and 7 bases, in that order; junction bases with no gene match: 2. Per the germline V gene, CDR1 is SGHTA and CDR2 is FQGNSA. The CDR3 reads CASSLSGGHGELFF. CDR3 nucleotides: TGTGCCAGCAGCTTAAGCGGGGGGCACGGGGAGCTGTTTTTT.

The rearrangement links TRBV30 to TRBJ1-4; D is ambiguous. CDR1 is GTSNPN and CDR2 is SVGIG in the germline V gene (reference sequence). The CDR3 is made up of 13 amino acids. Trimming took off 2 bases at V and 3 bases at J, with 7 bases between the two ends. The CDR3 spells CAWSPGANEKLFF. The CDR3, as DNA: TGTGCCTGGAGTCCCGGGGCTAATGAAAAACTGTTTTTT.

The chain couples TRBV5-4 to TRBJ2-7; 7 bases map to TRBD2. V lost 4 bases to trimming and J lost 6 bases; unmatched junction nucleotides: 7. Germline CDR1 and CDR2: SGHNT and YYREEE (reference sequence). This CDR3 region has 13 residues. The CDR3 DNA reads as TGTGCCAGCAGCCTAGATAGGGAGGGCGAGCAGTACGTC. Protein sequence: CASSLDREGEQYV.

This clone has just one count. V usage is TRBV2 and J usage is TRBJ1-1, with D possibly being TRBD1 (6 bases). The germline V gene encodes CDR1 SNHLY and CDR2 FYNNEI. The CDR3 runs to 15 residues. The ends were cut back, 7 bases at V and 6 bases at J, with 21 bases in the middle. This CDR3 is CASMRGADLPPEAFF. CDR3 coding DNA: TGTGCCAGCATGCGGGGGGCCGATCTCCCACCTGAAGCTTTCTTT.

This chain joins TRBV7-8 and TRBJ1-1; D might be TRBD1 (6 bases). Germline-derived CDR1 and CDR2 are SGHVS and FQNEAQ. The V and J ends lost 1 base and 1 base respectively, with 19 bases between them. The CDR3 runs to 18 residues. The CDR3 is CASSLGPQRGSTNTEAFF. The CDR3 coding sequence is TGTGCCAGCAGCTTAGGACCACAAAGGGGGTCGACGAACACTGAAGCTTTCTTT.

The chain carries TRBV9 and TRBJ2-2; D not resolved. CDR3 length: 16 amino acids. Germline CDR1 and CDR2: SGDLS and YYNGEE. Deletions cut 3 bases from V and 4 bases from J, with 16 bases between. The CDR3 DNA reads TGTGCCAGCAGCGATTCCGGGTCCTCGAGCACCGGGGAGCTGTTTTTT. This gives the protein CASSDSGSSSTGELFF.

This sequence joins TRBV12-5 and TRBJ2-5, with D possibly TRBD2 on 5 matching bases. V dropped 4 bases and J dropped 1 base, with 10 bases sitting between them. This CDR3 spans 14 amino acids. Germline CDR1 and CDR2: LGHNT and FRNRAP. The CDR3 region has the DNA TGTGCTAGTGGTTCCTGGACTGCCCAAGAGACCCAGTACTTC. It encodes CASGSWTAQETQYF.

This clone showed up just a few times. The chain has TRBV2 and TRBJ2-5, with 9 bases aligning to TRBD1. Looked up from germline, CDR1 is SNHLY and CDR2 is FYNNEI. V gave up 3 bases and J gave up 5 bases; unmatched junction bases: 13. There are 17 residues in the CDR3. The CDR3 is CASSEGTRTGEGETQYF. In DNA, the CDR3 is TGTGCCAGCAGTGAGGGAACTCGGACAGGGGAGGGGGAGACCCAGTACTTC.

The chain uses TRBV5-1 and TRBJ1-1; tentatively, D is TRBD1 (5 bases). Trimming took 2 bases from V and 6 from J, leaving 8 bases between them. CDR1 and CDR2 (germline): SGHRS, YFSETQ. This CDR3 has 12 amino acids. This chain's CDR3 is CASSFWGAEAFF. CDR3 bases: TGCGCCAGCAGCTTTTGGGGGGCTGAAGCTTTCTTT.

This rearrangement joins TRBV2 to TRBJ2-7; TRBD1 matches at 7 bases. Germline CDR1 reads SNHLY; CDR2 reads FYNNEI. This CDR3 is built from 14 residues. V gave up 6 bases and J gave up 9 bases; unmatched junction bases: 14. This chain's CDR3 is CASSPEAGGALQYV. The CDR3 nucleotides are TGTGCCAGCAGCCCCGAGGCAGGGGGTGCTCTGCAGTACGTC.

The J gene is TRBJ2-7, the V gene TRBV6-5; TRBD1 might be the D (5 bases). The CDR3 extends over 14 amino acids. Per germline, CDR1 MNHEY and CDR2 SVGAGI. V was cut by 6 bases and J by 1 base, with 13 bases left in between. Here the CDR3 reads CASSLDRGSYEQYV. CDR3 nucleotide sequence: TGTGCCAGCAGCCTAGATAGGGGATCCTACGAGCAGTACGTC.

The rearrangement links TRBV19 to TRBJ1-2; D is uncertain. Germline CDR1 is LNHDA and CDR2 is SQIVND (reference sequence). Trimming left V 4 bases short and J 2 bases short, with 11 bases between. This CDR3 contains 14 residues. The CDR3 nucleotides are TGTGCCAGTAGTACCTATTCGGTAAACTATGGCTACACCTTC. Its translation is CASSTYSVNYGYTF.

The chain recombines TRBV4-2 with TRBJ2-1, with TRBD2 matching over 9 bases. The CDR3 consists of 16 residues. The V gene's germline CDR1 is LGHNA and CDR2 YNFKEQ. V was pared by 6 bases and J by 5 bases, with 11 bases of the junction left unmatched. The CDR3 reads CASRGVGSGGNNEQFF. DNA of the CDR3: TGTGCCAGCAGAGGGGTGGGGAGCGGGGGGAACAATGAGCAGTTCTTC.

This sequence joins TRBV6-1 and TRBJ2-4; the D gene is possibly TRBD2 (5 bases). Germline V CDR1 and CDR2: MNHNS, SASEGT. The CDR3 runs 15 residues. V was pared by 5 bases and J by 5 bases, with 16 bases between. The DNA of the CDR3 is TGTGCCAGCAGTCCTAGGAGGTTTACTGAAAACATTCAGTACTTC. This codes for CASSPRRFTENIQYF.

The V and J genes are TRBV11-1 and TRBJ2-5, with TRBD2 identical over 14 bases. This CDR3 has 17 residues. Germline V lookup: CDR1 SGHAT, CDR2 FQDESV (reference sequence). Trimming removed 1 base from V and 2 bases from J; junction bases left unmatched: 3. The chain's CDR3 is CASSLGTSGGTQETQYF. The DNA for the CDR3 is TGTGCCAGCAGCTTAGGGACTAGCGGGGGGACACAAGAGACCCAGTACTTC.

This clone has more than one count but fewer than ten. This chain connects TRBV9 to TRBJ1-2; possibly TRBD1 for D (6 bases). This CDR3 has 14 residues. The germline V gene encodes CDR1 SGDLS and CDR2 YYNGEE. V was shortened by 2 bases and J by 7 bases, with 15 bases between the two germline ends. The CDR3 region has the DNA TGTGCCAGCAGCGTTCTTTCACAGGGTATTGGCTACACCTTC. This translates into CASSVLSQGIGYTF.

The genes are TRBV6-5 and TRBJ1-3; D remains ambiguous. Per germline, CDR1 MNHEY and CDR2 SVGAGI. Trimming left V 4 bases short and J 8 bases short, with 15 bases between. This CDR3 comprises 14 residues. CDR3 in amino acids: CASSSGIIEHTIYF. The DNA of the CDR3 is TGTGCCAGCAGTTCCGGGATAATCGAACACACCATATATTTT.

This rearrangement joins TRBV25-1 to TRBJ2-1; 10 nucleotides align to TRBD1. Germline trimming cut 4 bases from V and 12 bases from J; bases unmatched to any gene: 12. The CDR3 consists of 15 residues. Germline V gives CDR1 MGHDK, CDR2 SYGVNS. CDR3 sequence (DNA): TGTGCCAGCAGTGCTAAAGACAGGGGGCGCGATGTGCAGTTCTTC. Amino acids: CASSAKDRGRDVQFF.

For the CDR3, the DNA is TGTGCCAGTATCAGGGGGACCCAAGAGACCCAGTACTTC. Its translation is CASIRGTQETQYF. The J gene is TRBJ2-5, the V gene TRBV6-1; 7 bases line up with TRBD1. Germline V lookup: CDR1 MNHNS, CDR2 SASEGT. There are 13 residues in the CDR3. Unmatched junction bases numbered 5, after V lost 9 bases and J lost 1 base.